The 24 T cell receptor beta chains below were found in one sample sequenced in a study of beta chain features in type 1 diabetes (dated by TCRdb to the late 2010s). Libraries were built with the immunoSEQ multiplex PCR assay. All of the isolated RNA was reverse transcribed with the High Capacity cDNA Reverse Transcription Kit, so expressed TCRB transcripts were sequenced. Drawn from immuneACCESS, this table holds only the in-frame rearrangements with V and J called that TCRdb kept. Clones are partly lost; checked studies trace under half to an unresolved V gene and leave the rest unexplained. The sample table holds 250,000 or so clones, of which around 65% were seen once. The leading ten clones occupy about 0.051% of the sample. The material sequenced was naive CD4+ T cells from blood. The cell subset or site tag for this specimen amounts to: true naive CD4+ T cells. These receptors were collected from a man younger than 40 in good health.

The CDR3 loop reads CSVEGGSHEQYF. The CDR3 DNA follows: TGCAGCGTTGAGGGGGGGTCCCACGAGCAGTACTTC. The rearrangement uses TRBV29-1 and TRBJ2-7; 7 nucleotides agree with TRBD2. The CDR3 is made up of 12 amino acids. J lost 5 bases, V lost 3 bases, and 4 bases had no gene match. Germline loops: CDR1 SQVTM, CDR2 ANQGSEA.

V gene TRBV30 combines with J gene TRBJ1-1; TRBD1 is a possible D gene (5 bases). Trimming stripped 5 bases from V and 6 bases from J, with 13 bases between. The CDR3 contains 12 residues. Per germline, CDR1 GTSNPN and CDR2 SVGIG (reference sequence). The CDR3 bases are TGTGCCTGGGGCTACACGGGACCTGAAGCTTTCTTT. This translates into CAWGYTGPEAFF.

V is TRBV28 and J is TRBJ2-7, with D perhaps assigned TRBD1 or TRBD2 (5 bases each). This CDR3 region has 18 residues. Trimming stripped 1 base from V and 2 bases from J, with 21 bases between. Germline V gene data show CDR1 as MDHEN and CDR2 as SYDVKM. CDR3 loop: CASSLSFWGPDPTYEQYF. The CDR3 DNA sequence: TGTGCCAGCAGTTTATCCTTTTGGGGACCGGACCCCACCTACGAGCAGTACTTC.

About this clone itself: The junction differs from germline at one of its ends, possibly a read error. This chain links TRBV10-3 with TRBJ2-1, with 8 bases aligning to TRBD2. From germline, CDR1 is ENHRY and CDR2 SYGVKD. This CDR3 has 15 amino acids. CDR3 DNA sequence: TGTGCCCTCAGAGGGAGCGGGAGCTCCTACAATGAGCAGTTCTTC. Translation gives CALRGSGSSYNEQFF.

V usage is TRBV5-7 and J usage is TRBJ2-1, with 8 positions matching TRBD2. Being an ORF, TRBV5-7 has a function that is uncertain. This CDR3 spans 16 amino acids. J lost 2 bases, V lost 0 bases, and 4 bases had no gene match. The CDR3 bases are TGTGCCAGCAGCTTGGAGGGCGGGGGGACCTACAATGAGCAGTTCTTC. This translates into CASSLEGGGTYNEQFF.

V usage is TRBV15 and J usage is TRBJ2-5, with 7 bases that match TRBD1. Looked up from germline, CDR1 is LNHNV and CDR2 is YYDKDF (reference sequence). CDR3 length equals 14 residues. After removal of 5 bases from V and 5 bases from J, the junction contained 8 bases not matched to a gene. CDR3: CATSVRQGRETQYF. CDR3 DNA sequence: TGTGCCACCAGCGTACGACAGGGTCGGGAGACCCAGTACTTC.

This sequence joins TRBV7-9 and TRBJ1-2, with D hard to call. The V gene lost 0 bases and the J gene lost 3 bases, with 11 bases spanning the gap. CDR1 and CDR2 from the germline V gene are SEHNR and FQNEAQ (reference sequence). This CDR3 spans 15 amino acids. Here the CDR3 DNA reads TGTGCCAGCAGCTTAGCGATTGGGCGCGACTATGGCTACACCTTC. Translated, it gives CASSLAIGRDYGYTF.

The rearrangement uses TRBV4-3 and TRBJ1-5, with D maybe TRBD1 (6 bases). Trimming took off 3 bases at V and 7 bases at J, with 16 bases between the two ends. The CDR3 extends over 15 amino acids. CDR1 is LGHNA and CDR2 is YSLEER in the germline V gene. The CDR3 loop reads CASSHTAGDSQPQHF. For the CDR3, the DNA is TGCGCCAGCAGCCATACGGCAGGGGATAGCCAGCCCCAGCATTTT.

This chain joins TRBV29-1 and TRBJ2-2; 7 nucleotides align to TRBD1. The V gene's germline CDR1 is SQVTM and CDR2 ANQGSEA. The V gene end was trimmed by 6 bases and the J gene end by 0 bases; junction bases not matched to a gene: 7. This CDR3 contains 15 residues. Here the CDR3 reads CSVVQGSANTGELFF. The DNA of the CDR3 is TGCAGCGTCGTACAGGGGTCCGCGAACACCGGGGAGCTGTTTTTT.

The rearrangement links TRBV2 to TRBJ2-7, with 8 bases matching TRBD2. Germline CDR1 reads SNHLY; CDR2 reads FYNNEI. The CDR3 spans 15 residues. Trimming took 1 base from V and 4 from J; bases not matched to a gene: 6. CDR3 coding DNA: TGTGCCAGCAGTGAAGAGTCGGGGGGGCCTTACGAGCAGTACTTC. Its translation is CASSEESGGPYEQYF.

The CDR3 sequence is CATSRDRGTANQPQHF. The CDR3 DNA sequence: TGTGCCACCAGCAGAGATCGGGGGACAGCAAATCAGCCCCAGCATTTT. This chain links TRBV15 with TRBJ1-5, with TRBD1 identical over 7 bases. V dropped 0 bases and J dropped 4; count of bases not matched to a gene: 6. Germline CDR1 is LNHNV and CDR2 is YYDKDF (reference sequence). CDR3 length: 16 amino acids.

This clone came up a few times. The rearrangement uses TRBV29-1 and TRBJ2-3, with 11 bases aligning to TRBD1. In germline, CDR1 is SQVTM, CDR2 ANQGSEA. This CDR3 is built from 15 residues. The V gene end was trimmed by 5 bases and the J gene end by 1 base; junction bases not matched to a gene: 5. The CDR3 spells CSVSSGQGGTDTQYF. The CDR3, as DNA: TGCAGCGTTTCCTCGGGACAGGGGGGCACAGATACGCAGTATTTT.

The chain combines TRBV7-7 with TRBJ2-5; TRBD2 is a possible D gene (5 bases). This CDR3 has 16 amino acids. Trimming took 0 bases from V and 1 from J, leaving 12 bases between them. Germline V CDR1 and CDR2: SSHAT, FNYEAQ (reference sequence). CDR3 amino acids: CASSLAGVGPQETQYF. In DNA, the CDR3 is TGTGCCAGCAGCTTAGCGGGAGTCGGTCCCCAAGAGACCCAGTACTTC.

The CDR3 reads CASSQVVPGQETQYF. The DNA of the CDR3 is TGCGCCAGCAGCCAAGTCGTCCCGGGCCAAGAGACCCAGTACTTC. The V call is TRBV4-1, the J call TRBJ2-5; D uncertain. Germline-derived CDR1 and CDR2 are MGHRA and YSYEKL. V was cut by 1 base and J by 1 base, with 10 bases left in between. This CDR3 is 15 amino acids long.

V and J are TRBV7-9 and TRBJ2-3; 10 nucleotides align to TRBD1. Germline assignment: CDR1 SEHNR and CDR2 FQNEAQ (reference sequence). V dropped 6 bases and J dropped 4; count of bases not matched to a gene: 13. This CDR3 has 17 residues. The CDR3 region has the DNA TGTGCCAGCAGGGAGGTAACGGAGGGACAGGGGTCAGATACGCAGTATTTT. This sequence encodes CASREVTEGQGSDTQYF.

V usage is TRBV30 and J usage is TRBJ2-1; 7 nucleotides line up with TRBD1. Germline loops: CDR1 GTSNPN, CDR2 SVGIG (reference sequence). The length of the CDR3 is 14 residues. V lost 5 bases and J lost 6; bases outside the gene matches: 10. CDR3 region: CAWARDSSGNEQFF. The CDR3 DNA follows: TGTGCCTGGGCCCGGGACAGCTCCGGCAATGAGCAGTTCTTC. The whole variable domain, remainder taken from reference TRBV30 and TRBJ2-1, is SQTIHQWPATLVQPVGSPLSLECTVEGTSNPNLYWYRQAAGRGLQLLFYSVGIGQISSEVPQNLSASRPQDRQFILSSKKLLLSDSGFYLCAWARDSSGNEQFFGPGTRLTVL.

The chain joins TRBV7-9 to TRBJ2-3; D is uncertain. Germline V gives CDR1 SEHNR, CDR2 FQNEAQ (reference sequence). Trimming cost V 5 bases and J 5 bases, with 11 bases left between them. The CDR3 length is 13 residues. The CDR3 reads CASSLLSGDTQYF. The DNA for the CDR3 is TGTGCCAGCAGCCTCCTCTCTGGAGATACGCAGTATTTT.

Comments on this clone: At the DNA level, this CDR3 is encoded by other sequences in the same sample as well. The chain joins TRBV7-2 to TRBJ2-3, with D hard to call. V lost 5 bases and J lost 0, with 9 bases in between. Germline V lookup: CDR1 SGHTA, CDR2 FQGNSA. The CDR3 spans 14 residues. CDR3 loop: CASSKGPSTDTQYF. The CDR3 bases are TGTGCCAGCAGCAAGGGCCCTAGCACAGATACGCAGTATTTT.

The CDR3 loop is CASSSGLAGGPSTDTQYF. As DNA, the CDR3 is TGTGCCAGCAGCTCAGGACTAGCGGGAGGACCTAGCACAGATACGCAGTATTTT. The V and J genes are TRBV7-2 and TRBJ2-3, with 14 bases identical to TRBD2. The V segment lost 4 bases and the J segment 0 bases; nucleotides outside the gene matches: 6. CDR1 and CDR2 from the germline V gene are SGHTA and FQGNSA. This CDR3 is built from 18 residues.

This chain connects TRBV9 to TRBJ2-7; tentative D call: TRBD1 (6 bases). In germline, CDR1 is SGDLS, CDR2 YYNGEE. The ends were cut back, 3 bases at V and 4 bases at J, with 14 bases in the middle. The CDR3 contains 14 residues. The DNA for the CDR3 is TGTGCCAGCAGCGCAGAACAGGGCCAGTACGAGCAGTACTTC. Its translation: CASSAEQGQYEQYF.

This chain joins TRBV30 and TRBJ1-5; perhaps TRBD1 as D (6 bases). Germline V CDR1 and CDR2: GTSNPN, SVGIG (reference sequence). Deletions cut 2 bases from V and 4 bases from J, with 18 bases between. The CDR3 is made up of 16 amino acids. DNA for the CDR3: TGTGCCTGGAGTCTCCCCCCGGGACACACTAATCAGCCCCAGCATTTT. Translated, it gives CAWSLPPGHTNQPQHF.

CDR3 protein: CASSLNFLRGYEQYF. CDR3 in DNA: TGTGCCAGCAGCTTGAACTTCCTAAGGGGCTACGAGCAGTACTTC. The rearrangement uses TRBV7-2 and TRBJ2-7; D might be TRBD1 (5 bases). Germline V lookup: CDR1 SGHTA, CDR2 FQGNSA. The CDR3 loop spans 15 amino acids. Trimming cost V 3 bases and J 3 bases, with 15 bases left between them.

The chain recombines TRBV29-1 with TRBJ1-1; TRBD1 matches at 9 bases. Trimming cost V 3 bases and J 2 bases; bases outside gene matches: 4. CDR1 and CDR2 (germline): SQVTM, ANQGSEA. This CDR3 is 14 amino acids long. CDR3 in DNA: TGCAGCGTTGACCCCACAGGGGGCAACACTGAAGCTTTCTTT. Protein product: CSVDPTGGNTEAFF.

The J gene is TRBJ2-1, the V gene TRBV29-1; a possible D gene is TRBD2 (6 bases). With 4 bases removed from V and 4 bases from J, the gap between germline ends came to 11 bases. The CDR3 consists of 13 residues. In germline, CDR1 is SQVTM, CDR2 ANQGSEA. Written as DNA, the CDR3 is TGCAGCGTTGGCGGGACCCTTTACAATGAGCAGTTCTTC. Protein product: CSVGGTLYNEQFF.